These 32 T cell receptor beta chains came from one sample sequenced in a study of blood T cells in healthy people across ages. Next came a second PCR, run for about 7 to 12 cycles, which used a sample-barcoded 5' primer along with a J-beta primer mix. TCRdb re-called the 5' RACE reads through MiXCR, storing one row per CDR3 protein. Of fewer than 900,000 distinct CDR3 sequences listed, about 40% were seen once; the top ten hold approximately 22%. Source material: blood. The receptors derive from a woman aged 60-75 years in good health.

As DNA, the CDR3 is TGTGCCAGCAGTTTAGTGGGAGGTACCTACAATGAGCAGTTCTTC. It is translated as CASSLVGGTYNEQFF. J is TRBJ2-1 and V is TRBV12-3 or TRBV12-4, with a possible D match to TRBD2 (6 bases). Trimming took off 1 base at V and 2 bases at J, with 9 bases between the two ends. This CDR3 region has 15 residues.

The gene calls are TRBV25-1 and TRBJ2-5; 7 positions agree with TRBD1. J gave up 5 bases and V 4 bases, and 7 bases lay outside the gene matches. The CDR3 is made up of 14 amino acids. CDR1 and CDR2 from the germline V gene are MGHDK and SYGVNS. Here the CDR3 DNA reads TGTGCCAGCAGTGGCGACAGGGTTCAGGAGACCCAGTACTTC. This codes for CASSGDRVQETQYF.

The table lists this clonotype with a few counts. J is TRBJ2-3 and V is TRBV3-1; D is possibly TRBD2 (5 bases). Germline V gene data show CDR1 as LGHDT and CDR2 as YNNKEL (reference sequence). The V end was cut by 1 base, the J end by 3 bases, with 8 bases between. The CDR3 is 14 residues long. The CDR3 protein is CASSQGTHTDTQYF. The CDR3 DNA follows: TGTGCCAGCAGCCAAGGGACTCATACAGATACGCAGTATTTT.

DNA of the CDR3: TGTGCCAGCAGTCCTGCTAGCGTTAGCACAGATACGCAGTATTTT. Amino acids: CASSPASVSTDTQYF. The chain carries TRBV5-4 and TRBJ2-3, with a possible D match to TRBD2 (6 bases). The CDR3 contains 15 residues. CDR1 is SGHNT, CDR2 YYREEE, per germline (reference sequence). The V and J ends lost 5 bases and 0 bases respectively, with 13 bases between them.

Ten or more counts support this clonotype. This chain connects TRBV5-1 to TRBJ2-1, with TRBD2 matching over 8 bases. The germline V gene has CDR1 SGHRS and CDR2 YFSETQ. The CDR3 is made up of 15 amino acids. V shed 0 bases, J shed 7 bases, and the junction held 6 bases outside the gene matches. For the CDR3, the DNA is TGCGCCAGCAGCTTGGCCGGGACTAGTGGAAATGAGCAGTTCTTC. This encodes CASSLAGTSGNEQFF.

This clonotype occurred a few times. This chain connects TRBV20-1 to TRBJ1-1, with D unresolved. CDR3 size: 11 residues. Germline V CDR1 and CDR2: DFQATT, SNEGSKA (reference sequence). The V end was cut by 6 bases, the J end by 5 bases, with 10 bases between. The CDR3 reads CSATPGTEAFF. The DNA of the CDR3 is TGCAGTGCAACCCCCGGTACTGAAGCTTTCTTT.

CDR3 nucleotides: TGTGCCAGCTCCAGAGAGGGGCGCAGCGGCGGGGAGCTGTTTTTT. As protein: CASSREGRSGGELFF. The chain uses TRBV6-6 and TRBJ2-2; the D call may be TRBD1 or TRBD2 (5 bases each). Trimming shortened V by 8 bases and J by 7 bases, and 20 bases separated the two germline ends. CDR1 MNHNY and CDR2 SVGAGI come from the germline V gene (reference sequence). This CDR3 is 15 amino acids long.

This clonotype was found a few times. The rearrangement joins TRBV12-3 or TRBV12-4 to TRBJ2-7; 9 nucleotides match TRBD1. The CDR3 runs to 16 residues. The V segment lost 2 bases and the J segment 4 bases; nucleotides outside the gene matches: 9. The CDR3 bases are TGTGCCAGCAGTTTAAGCTCCGGACAGGGGCGGTACGAGCAGTACTTC. It specifies CASSLSSGQGRYEQYF.

This clonotype was recorded at least ten times. The chain combines TRBV7-2 with TRBJ2-5; D ambiguous. This CDR3 has 15 residues. The germline gives CDR1 SGHTA, CDR2 FQGNSA. V gave up 2 bases and J gave up 5 bases, with 15 bases separating them. CDR3 loop: CASSLQPLQWETQYF. CDR3 in DNA: TGTGCCAGCAGCTTACAGCCCCTGCAATGGGAGACCCAGTACTTC.

V is TRBV7-9 and J is TRBJ2-1; D possibly corresponds to TRBD2 (5 bases). V lost 11 bases and J 13 bases, leaving 21 bases between the germline ends. CDR3 size: 12 residues. Germline-derived CDR1 and CDR2 are SEHNR and FQNEAQ (reference sequence). The CDR3 sequence: CASAASWETQFF. Written as DNA, the CDR3 is TGTGCCTCGGCGGCTAGCTGGGAGACCCAGTTCTTC.

V is TRBV7-2 and J is TRBJ2-1; D might be TRBD2 (5 bases). The V gene's germline CDR1 is SGHTA and CDR2 FQGNSA. Trimming cost V 3 bases and J 4 bases, with 13 bases left between them. There are 15 residues in the CDR3. The CDR3 here is CASSFVRTLYNEQFF. The DNA of the CDR3 is TGTGCCAGCAGCTTCGTACGGACTCTATACAATGAGCAGTTCTTC.

This clonotype has only a few counts. The chain uses TRBV15 and TRBJ2-3; D possibly corresponds to TRBD2 (6 bases). Trimming pared 0 bases from V and 4 bases from J, leaving 11 bases between. Germline CDR1 reads LNHNV; CDR2 reads YYDKDF (reference sequence). This CDR3 is 15 amino acids long. The CDR3 sequence is CATSRDSPGADTQYF. CDR3 sequence (DNA): TGTGCCACCAGCAGAGATTCCCCGGGGGCAGATACGCAGTATTTT.

V and J are TRBV3-1 and TRBJ2-5; D is unclear. Germline CDR1 LGHDT, CDR2 YNNKEL (reference sequence). Deletions cut 4 bases from V and 3 bases from J, with 12 bases between. The CDR3 runs to 14 residues. The CDR3 DNA reads as TGTGCCAGCAGCCTCTTAAGTGGGGAAGAGACCCAGTACTTC. Its protein is CASSLLSGEETQYF.

For this clonotype: This could be a read error, since a much larger clone is one nucleotide away. The chain joins TRBV7-2 to TRBJ2-7, with 7 bases matching TRBD2. Germline-derived CDR1 and CDR2 are SGHTA and FQGNSA. The ends lost 1 base at V and 9 bases at J; junction bases unmatched: 3. The CDR3 has 12 residues. The CDR3 bases are TGTGCCAGCAGCTTAGGTGGGGGGGGGCAGTACTTC. This translates into CASSLGGGGQYF.

V is TRBV24-1 and J is TRBJ2-5, with a weak D call TRBD2 (5 bases). The end of the DNA fits TRBJ2-7 better, so the J call may be wrong. Germline CDR1 is KGHDR and CDR2 is SFDVKD. There are 13 residues in the CDR3. The CDR3 loop is CATSDNSAGEQYF. CDR3 nucleotides: TGTGCCACCAGTGACAACTCGGCGGGCGAGCAGTACTTC.

This clonotype has only a few counts. The V call is TRBV6-5, the J call TRBJ2-7; TRBD1 matches at 9 bases. J gave up 6 bases and V 2 bases, and 2 bases lay outside the gene matches. The length of the CDR3 is 13 residues. Germline V gene sequence: CDR1 MNHEY, CDR2 SVGAGI. The CDR3 DNA reads TGTGCCAGCAGTTACAAGGGACAGGGCGAGCAGTACTTC. Its translation is CASSYKGQGEQYF.

This clonotype was counted only a few times. J is TRBJ2-4 and V is TRBV7-2; D not resolved. Trimming pared 3 bases from V and 6 bases from J, leaving 12 bases between. The germline CDR1 and CDR2 sequences are SGHTA and FQGNSA. The CDR3 totals 14 residues. The CDR3 coding sequence is TGTGCCAGCAGCTTCCAACCAGTTGTAAACATTCAGTACTTC. Protein sequence: CASSFQPVVNIQYF. Complete variable domain (other parts from reference TRBV7-2 and TRBJ2-4): GAGVSQSPSNKVTEKGKDVELRCDPISGHTALYWYRQSLGQGLEFLIYFQGNSAPDKSGLPSDRFSAERTGGSVSTLTIQRTQQEDSAVYLCASSFQPVVNIQYFGAGTRLSVL.

This clonotype was detected ten times or more. This rearrangement joins TRBV10-2 to TRBJ2-7; TRBD1 matches 7 bases. Germline assignment: CDR1 WSHSY and CDR2 SAAADI. The CDR3 extends over 15 amino acids. The trim removed 5 bases at V and 3 bases at J, leaving 10 bases unmatched. CDR3 amino acids: CASSPGQVKLYEQYF. The CDR3 DNA reads as TGCGCCAGCAGTCCTGGACAGGTGAAACTCTACGAGCAGTACTTC.

This clonotype was observed many times. The rearrangement links TRBV12-3 or TRBV12-4 to TRBJ2-1, with 7 bases fitting TRBD1. CDR3 size: 14 residues. J was trimmed by 5 bases and V by 6 bases; bases with no gene match: 7. The DNA for the CDR3 is TGTGCCAGCAGCTCGGGACAGCGAAACAATGAGCAGTTCTTC. Amino acids: CASSSGQRNNEQFF.

This sequence joins TRBV7-9 and TRBJ2-4; 8 nucleotides line up with TRBD1. The DNA end is a closer match to TRBJ2-7, so the J assignment may be wrong. Germline assignment: CDR1 SEHNR and CDR2 FQNEAQ (reference sequence). This CDR3 is 16 amino acids long. The CDR3 DNA follows: TGTGCCAGCAGCATTAACTCCGGGACAGGTTCGTACGAGCAGTACTTC. It translates to CASSINSGTGSYEQYF.

This clonotype appeared once. This sequence joins TRBV11-2 and TRBJ1-4; 10 bases match TRBD1. V lost 5 bases to trimming and J lost 8 bases; unmatched junction nucleotides: 8. The germline V gene encodes CDR1 SGHAT and CDR2 FQNNGV. This CDR3 contains 15 residues. CDR3 coding DNA: TGTGCCAGCAGCCCCCGACAGGGGGCCGGGGAAAAACTGTTTTTT. This gives the protein CASSPRQGAGEKLFF.

This clonotype was seen only a few times. The chain employs TRBV12-3 or TRBV12-4 and TRBJ2-7; the D is unclear. V was clipped by 2 bases and J by 7 bases, with 12 bases between them. The CDR3 has 13 amino acids. The CDR3, as DNA: TGTGCCAGCAGTTTACTCCTCGGAGAGGAGCAGTACTTC. This translates into CASSLLLGEEQYF.

The sample holds a few counts of this clonotype. The CDR3 DNA follows: TGCAGTGCCCCTAGGTGGGCAAGAGATAGCAATCAGCCCCAGCATTTT. Translation: CSAPRWARDSNQPQHF. This chain uses TRBV20-1 with TRBJ1-5, with no clear D. Germline V CDR1 and CDR2: DFQATT, SNEGSKA (reference sequence). The CDR3 contains 16 residues. Trimming removed 6 bases at V and 0 bases at J, with 18 bases between.

The chain is built from TRBV20-1 and TRBJ1-5, with TRBD1 identical over 9 bases. The CDR3 runs to 15 residues. J lost 4 bases, V lost 1 base, and 5 bases had no gene match. Germline V CDR1 and CDR2: DFQATT, SNEGSKA (reference sequence). The CDR3 region has the DNA TGCAGTGCTAGAGGAACAGGGGGCCGAAATCAGCCCCAGCATTTT. Translation gives CSARGTGGRNQPQHF.

The chain's CDR3 is CASSVTAGNQPQHF. CDR3 DNA: TGTGCCAGCAGCGTCACGGCGGGGAATCAGCCCCAGCATTTT. J is TRBJ1-5 and V is TRBV9; no firm D call. Germline V lookup: CDR1 SGDLS, CDR2 YYNGEE. The V and J ends lost 2 bases and 4 bases respectively, with 10 bases between them. The CDR3 is 14 residues long.

This clonotype showed up just once. A read error may be the cause here, since a much bigger clone is one base away. The V call is TRBV12-3 or TRBV12-4, the J call TRBJ2-5; 11 bases are shared with TRBD1. There are 15 residues in the CDR3. This CDR3 reads CAGSLPGQGEETQYF. CDR3 in DNA: TGTGCCGGCAGCCTACCGGGACAGGGGGAAGAGACCCAGTACTTC.

This rearrangement joins TRBV6-6 to TRBJ2-7; 9 bases align to TRBD1. Germline V gives CDR1 MNHNY, CDR2 SVGAGI (reference sequence). Unmatched junction bases numbered 12, after V lost 2 bases and J lost 4 bases. The CDR3 covers 17 residues. Written as DNA, the CDR3 is TGTGCCAGCAGTTACGGAGTTCGGACAGGGGAGAGTTACGAGCAGTACTTC. It yields the protein CASSYGVRTGESYEQYF.

This clonotype was counted ten times or more. The V gene is TRBV28, the J gene TRBJ1-5; D call uncertain. Germline values: CDR1 MDHEN, CDR2 SYDVKM. V was clipped by 2 bases and J by 0 bases, with 2 bases between them. This CDR3 spans 13 amino acids. The CDR3 sequence: CASSLSSNQPQHF. CDR3 DNA sequence: TGTGCCAGCAGTTTAAGTAGCAATCAGCCCCAGCATTTT. Supplemented by reference TRBV28 and TRBJ1-5, the full variable domain reads DVKVTQSSRYLVKRTGEKVFLECVQDMDHENMFWYRQDPGLGLRLIYFSYDVKMKEKGDIPEGYSVSREKKERFSLILESASTNQTSMYLCASSLSSNQPQHFGDGTRLSIL.

J is TRBJ1-5 and V is TRBV6-6; D is ambiguous. V lost 8 bases and J lost 2, with 10 bases in between. Germline V gene sequence: CDR1 MNHNY, CDR2 SVGAGI (reference sequence). The CDR3 totals 13 residues. The chain's CDR3 is CASQDAGNQPQHF. CDR3 bases: TGTGCCAGCCAGGACGCAGGCAATCAGCCCCAGCATTTT.

CDR3 protein: CASSFAGTGAYNEQFF. The CDR3 DNA reads TGTGCCAGCAGTTTCGCCGGGACAGGGGCGTACAATGAGCAGTTCTTC. The J gene is TRBJ2-1, the V gene TRBV27; 10 positions match TRBD1. CDR1 is MNHEY and CDR2 is SMNVEV in the germline V gene (reference sequence). CDR3 length: 16 amino acids. The V segment lost 3 bases and the J segment 4 bases; nucleotides outside the gene matches: 6.

The chain is built from TRBV20-1 and TRBJ1-2; 7 nucleotides align to TRBD1. The CDR3 totals 14 residues. V trimming: 4 bases; J trimming: 3 bases; junction bases outside the gene matches: 8. Per germline, CDR1 DFQATT and CDR2 SNEGSKA (reference sequence). The CDR3 DNA reads as TGCAGTGCTACTAGACAGGGAAACGACTATGGCTACACCTTC. Amino acids: CSATRQGNDYGYTF.

This clonotype was counted between two and nine times. The V gene is TRBV27, the J gene TRBJ2-1; D may correspond to TRBD1 or TRBD2 (5 bases each). The CDR3 contains 15 residues. V gave up 1 base and J gave up 8 bases, with 15 bases separating them. Germline loops: CDR1 MNHEY, CDR2 SMNVEV (reference sequence). CDR3 sequence (DNA): TGTGCCAGCAGTTTATGGGTGGGAGTGGGGGATGAGCAGTTCTTC. This gives the protein CASSLWVGVGDEQFF.